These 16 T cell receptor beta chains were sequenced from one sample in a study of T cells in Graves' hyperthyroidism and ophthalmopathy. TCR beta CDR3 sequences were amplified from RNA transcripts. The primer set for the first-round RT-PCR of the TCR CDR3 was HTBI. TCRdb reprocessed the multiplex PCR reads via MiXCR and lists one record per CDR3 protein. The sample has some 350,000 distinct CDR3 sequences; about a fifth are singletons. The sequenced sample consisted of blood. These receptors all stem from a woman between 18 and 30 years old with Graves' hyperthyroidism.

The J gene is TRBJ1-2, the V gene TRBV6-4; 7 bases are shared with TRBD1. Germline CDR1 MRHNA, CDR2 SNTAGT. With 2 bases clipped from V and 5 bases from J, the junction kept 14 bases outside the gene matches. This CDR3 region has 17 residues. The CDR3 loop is CASSDGDRFLLRYGYTF. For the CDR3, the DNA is TGTGCCAGCAGTGACGGGGACAGATTTTTGTTGCGTTATGGCTACACCTTC.

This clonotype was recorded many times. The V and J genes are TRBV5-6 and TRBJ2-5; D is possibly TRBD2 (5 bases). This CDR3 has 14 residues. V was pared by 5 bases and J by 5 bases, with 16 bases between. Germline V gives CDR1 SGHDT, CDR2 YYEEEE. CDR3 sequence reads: CASRDTRWRETQYF. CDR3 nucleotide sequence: TGTGCCAGCAGAGACACCAGGTGGAGGGAGACCCAGTACTTC.

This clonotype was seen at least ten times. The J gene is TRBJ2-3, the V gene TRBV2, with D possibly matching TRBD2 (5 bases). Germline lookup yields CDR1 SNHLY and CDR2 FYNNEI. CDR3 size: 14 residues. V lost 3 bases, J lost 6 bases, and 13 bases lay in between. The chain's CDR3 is CASSDTSGRDTQYF. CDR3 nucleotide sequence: TGTGCCAGCAGTGACACCAGCGGTCGGGATACGCAGTATTTT.

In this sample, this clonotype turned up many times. The CDR3 DNA follows: TGTGCCAGCAGCTCCCGACAGGGAGAGACCCAGTACTTC. As protein: CASSSRQGETQYF. This sequence joins TRBV7-2 and TRBJ2-5; 7 bases line up with TRBD1. CDR1 is SGHTA and CDR2 is FQGNSA in the germline V gene. The CDR3 extends over 13 amino acids. V was pared by 4 bases and J by 4 bases, with 3 bases of the junction left unmatched.

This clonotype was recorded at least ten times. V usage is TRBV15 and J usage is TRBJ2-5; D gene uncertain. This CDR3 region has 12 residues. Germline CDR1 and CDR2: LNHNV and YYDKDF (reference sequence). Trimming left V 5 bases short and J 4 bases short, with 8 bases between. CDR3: CATSEGRETQYF. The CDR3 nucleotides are TGTGCCACCAGCGAAGGACGAGAGACCCAGTACTTC.

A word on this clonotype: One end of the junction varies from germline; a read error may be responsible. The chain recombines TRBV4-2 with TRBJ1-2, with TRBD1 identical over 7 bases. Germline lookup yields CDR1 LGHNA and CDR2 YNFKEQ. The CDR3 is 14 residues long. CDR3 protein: CASSQDFEDRDRSF. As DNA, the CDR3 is TGTGCCAGCAGCCAAGATTTTGAGGACCGGGACAGAAGTTTC.

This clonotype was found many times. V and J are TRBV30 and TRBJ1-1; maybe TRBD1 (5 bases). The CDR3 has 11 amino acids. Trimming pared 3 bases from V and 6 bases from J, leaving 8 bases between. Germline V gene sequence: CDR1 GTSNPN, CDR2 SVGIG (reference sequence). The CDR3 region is CAWSGAPEAFF. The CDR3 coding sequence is TGTGCCTGGAGCGGGGCCCCTGAAGCTTTCTTT.

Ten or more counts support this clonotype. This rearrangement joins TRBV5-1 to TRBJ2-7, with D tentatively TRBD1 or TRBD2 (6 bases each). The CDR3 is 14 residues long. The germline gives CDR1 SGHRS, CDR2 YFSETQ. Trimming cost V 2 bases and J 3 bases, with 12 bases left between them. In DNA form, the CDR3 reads TGCGCCAGCAGCTTACAAGGGGGGTACTACGAGCAGTACTTC. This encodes CASSLQGGYYEQYF.

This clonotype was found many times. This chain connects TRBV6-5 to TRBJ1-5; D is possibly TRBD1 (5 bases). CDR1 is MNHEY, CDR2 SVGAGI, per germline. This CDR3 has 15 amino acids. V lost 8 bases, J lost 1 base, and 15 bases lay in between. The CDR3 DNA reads TGTGCCAGCGGACCGGGGACCACCAGCAATCAGCCCCAGCATTTT. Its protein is CASGPGTTSNQPQHF.

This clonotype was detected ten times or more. The CDR3 loop reads CASSLAFLGARNEQFF. As DNA, the CDR3 is TGTGCCAGCAGTTTAGCATTCTTGGGGGCGAGAAATGAGCAGTTCTTC. The chain couples TRBV12-3 or TRBV12-4 to TRBJ2-1, with D possibly being TRBD1 (6 bases). The CDR3 sequence is 16 residues long. The V end was cut by 0 bases, the J end by 7 bases, with 16 bases between.

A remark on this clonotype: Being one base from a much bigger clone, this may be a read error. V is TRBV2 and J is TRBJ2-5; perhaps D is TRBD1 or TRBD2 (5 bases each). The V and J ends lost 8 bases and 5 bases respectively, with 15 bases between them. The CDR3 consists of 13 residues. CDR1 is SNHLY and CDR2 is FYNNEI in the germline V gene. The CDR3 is CASARGPTETQYF. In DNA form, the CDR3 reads TGTGCCAGCGCTAGGGGACCCACGGAGACCCAGTACTTC.

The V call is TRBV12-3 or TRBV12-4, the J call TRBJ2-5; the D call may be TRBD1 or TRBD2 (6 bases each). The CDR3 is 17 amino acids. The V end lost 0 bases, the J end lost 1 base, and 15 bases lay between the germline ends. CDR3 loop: CASSLALGGRTQETQYF. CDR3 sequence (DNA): TGTGCCAGCAGTTTAGCGCTAGGGGGGCGGACCCAAGAGACCCAGTACTTC.

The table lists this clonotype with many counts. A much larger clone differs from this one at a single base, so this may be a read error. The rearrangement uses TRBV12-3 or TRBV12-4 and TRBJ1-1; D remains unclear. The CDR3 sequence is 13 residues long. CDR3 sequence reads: CASSLVVNTEAFF. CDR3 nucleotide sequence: TGTGCCAGCAGCTTAGTTGTGAACACTGAAGCTTTCTTT.

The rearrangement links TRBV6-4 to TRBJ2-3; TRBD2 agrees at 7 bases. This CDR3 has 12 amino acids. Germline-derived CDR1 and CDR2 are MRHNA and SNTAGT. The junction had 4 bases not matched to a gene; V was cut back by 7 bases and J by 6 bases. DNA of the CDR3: TGTGCCAGCAAGGGAGGGGTGGATACGCAGTATTTT. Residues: CASKGGVDTQYF.

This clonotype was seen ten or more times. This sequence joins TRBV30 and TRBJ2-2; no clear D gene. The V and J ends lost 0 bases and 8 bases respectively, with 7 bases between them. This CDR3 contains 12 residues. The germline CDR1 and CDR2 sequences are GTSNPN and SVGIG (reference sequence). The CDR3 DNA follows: TGTGCCTGGAGTGTACTAAGAGGGGAGCTGTTTTTT. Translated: CAWSVLRGELFF.

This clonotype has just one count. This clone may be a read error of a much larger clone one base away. The CDR3 DNA is TGTGCCAGCAGCCCTACCGAGGCCTTATACGAGCAGTACTTC. Translated: CASSPTEALYEQYF. The V gene is TRBV6-1, the J gene TRBJ2-7; unclear D gene. Between the trimmed V and J ends, which lost 6 bases and 4 bases, there was a span of 16 bases. Germline CDR1 and CDR2: MNHNS and SASEGT. The CDR3 is made up of 14 amino acids.